This T cell receptor beta chain stems from a study of T cells after yellow fever vaccination. Background on the study: Preparation of the low-cell-number fractions used SMART-Seq v4 Ultra Low Input.

One entry per CDR3 protein, called by TCRdb with MiXCR from the 5' RACE reads. The sample records some 320,000 distinct CDR3 sequences, 8.5% to 10% being singletons. Per the germline V gene, CDR1 is MGHRA and CDR2 is YSYEKL. The CDR3 covers 15 residues. Germline trimming cut 4 bases from V and 2 bases from J; bases unmatched to any gene: 5. The chain recombines TRBV4-1 with TRBJ2-5; the match to TRBD2 covers 9 bases. This TCR was sampled from a man aged 18 to 30 who received the YFV17D yellow fever vaccine. Sample: PBMCs, taken on the day of the first yellow fever vaccination. CDR3 sequence: CASSPRLAVQETQYF. The CDR3 DNA reads as TGCGCCAGCAGCCCCCGACTAGCGGTACAAGAGACCCAGTACTTC.